This T cell receptor (beta chain) appears in the sequencing data of a study of shared clonotypes between healthy human individuals. Study-level points and caveats: Depth of sequencing was expected to influence donor clonotype sharing. Sharing across a handful of donors was seen in 4% to 5% of naive CD4 clonotypes.

A note on this clone: Antigen unknown.

The V gene's germline CDR1 is SGHVS and CDR2 FNYEAQ. V lost 6 bases and J 0 bases, leaving 6 bases between the germline ends. The CDR3 runs 14 residues. Genomic DNA from each subset was divided evenly over several immunoSEQ plates. Measured with immunoSEQ multiplex PCR; TCRdb has only the in-frame clones, and not every one. Of 2 million to 2.5 million clones listed, approximately 94% are singletons. The authors divided CD4+ cells into CD45RA+ naive and CD45RA-negative memory subsets. The source of this sequence is a man between 18 and 29 years old in good health. The rearrangement links TRBV7-6 to TRBJ1-6; no reliable D call. Sequenced material: naive CD4+ T cells sorted from blood. The sample's subset: CD45RA+ positively selected. Here the CDR3 reads CASRGGSYNSPLHF. The DNA for the CDR3 is TGTGCCAGCAGGGGAGGCTCCTATAATTCACCCCTCCACTTT.